Following are 28 T cell receptor beta chains from one sample sequenced in a study of cytomegalovirus exposure and HLA in healthy donors. Amplification used 60 Vbeta primers and 13 Jbeta primers. Repertoires were generated with immunoSEQ multiplex PCR, while TCRdb's copy carries only in-frame clones and drops some. The sample has about 130,000 clones, about 83% seen once. Source material: PBMCs. The receptors stem from a woman aged 25-40 years in good health and CMV-seronegative.

The chain is built from TRBV12-5 and TRBJ2-5; D is perhaps TRBD2 (6 bases). The length of the CDR3 is 15 residues. V was pared by 3 bases and J by 1 base, with 12 bases between. Germline CDR1 and CDR2: LGHNT and FRNRAP. This CDR3 reads CASGLRVGGQETQYF. The CDR3 DNA reads as TGTGCTAGTGGTTTAAGGGTGGGAGGCCAAGAGACCCAGTACTTC.

The chain is built from TRBV2 and TRBJ2-3; TRBD2 matches 10 bases. V was clipped by 9 bases and J by 6 bases; unmatched bases: 6. The CDR3 spans 13 residues. CDR1 and CDR2 from the germline V gene are SNHLY and FYNNEI. The CDR3 sequence is CASKREGGDTQYF. The CDR3 region has the DNA TGTGCCAGTAAGCGGGAGGGCGGGGATACGCAGTATTTT.

The chain links TRBV2 to TRBJ2-1; D not certain. The V gene's germline CDR1 is SNHLY and CDR2 FYNNEI. The CDR3 extends over 12 amino acids. The ends were cut back, 5 bases at V and 7 bases at J, with 9 bases in the middle. The CDR3 region is CASSLALNEQFF. In DNA, the CDR3 is TGTGCCAGCAGTTTGGCTCTTAATGAGCAGTTCTTC. Drawing the rest from reference TRBV2 and TRBJ2-1, the complete variable domain is EPEVTQTPSHQVTQMGQEVILRCVPISNHLYFYWYRQILGQKVEFLVSFYNNEISEKSEIFDDQFSVERPDGSNFTLKIRSTKLEDSAMYFCASSLALNEQFFGPGTRLTVL.

The chain recombines TRBV5-8 with TRBJ2-1; 8 positions agree with TRBD2. V was pared by 4 bases and J by 4 bases, with 1 base of the junction left unmatched. Germline V gene lookup returns CDR1 SGHTS and CDR2 YDEGEE. The CDR3 totals 13 residues. CDR3 protein: CASSRGGYNEQFF. Written as DNA, the CDR3 is TGTGCCAGCAGCCGGGGGGGTTACAATGAGCAGTTCTTC.

This clone appeared a single time. The V gene is TRBV2, the J gene TRBJ2-1; TRBD1 agrees at 7 bases. Germline values: CDR1 SNHLY, CDR2 FYNNEI. CDR3 size: 14 residues. Trimming at V came to 4 bases and at J to 3 bases, leaving 3 bases not matched to a gene. The CDR3 DNA reads as TGTGCCAGCAGTGGTTCAGGGGGCTACAATGAGCAGTTCTTC. Its protein is CASSGSGGYNEQFF.

The rearrangement uses TRBV27 and TRBJ1-5; D may be TRBD1 (6 bases). This CDR3 spans 15 amino acids. The V end lost 2 bases, the J end lost 4 bases, and 12 bases lay between the germline ends. Germline V lookup: CDR1 MNHEY, CDR2 SMNVEV (reference sequence). The DNA for the CDR3 is TGTGCCAGCAGTTTACAGGGGTTGGGAAATCAGCCCCAGCATTTT. Protein: CASSLQGLGNQPQHF.

The chain employs TRBV10-2 and TRBJ2-7; TRBD2 aligns across 10 bases. The trim removed 4 bases at V and 0 bases at J, leaving 3 bases unmatched. The length of the CDR3 is 15 residues. The germline CDR1 and CDR2 sequences are WSHSY and SAAADI. CDR3 in DNA: TGCGCCAGCAGTGTCCTAGCGGGGGCCTCCTACGAGCAGTACTTC. Its protein is CASSVLAGASYEQYF.

V usage is TRBV7-9 and J usage is TRBJ2-3; perhaps TRBD2 as D (5 bases). Trimming stripped 2 bases from V and 0 bases from J, with 6 bases between. The CDR3 spans 14 residues. Germline CDR1 reads SEHNR; CDR2 reads FQNEAQ (reference sequence). The CDR3 bases are TGTGCCAGCAGCTTAAGGACTAGCACAGATACGCAGTATTTT. This codes for CASSLRTSTDTQYF.

The chain joins TRBV28 to TRBJ2-5; 7 bases align to TRBD2. V was pared by 7 bases and J by 4 bases, with 3 bases of the junction left unmatched. The germline V gene encodes CDR1 MDHEN and CDR2 SYDVKM. This CDR3 comprises 12 residues. The CDR3 nucleotides are TGTGCCAGCATGTCTAGCGGAGAGACCCAGTACTTC. This codes for CASMSSGETQYF.

This clone appeared a few times. The V and J genes are TRBV6-5 and TRBJ1-1; D may be TRBD1 (6 bases). The CDR3 is made up of 15 amino acids. V shed 0 bases and J shed 1 base, with 9 bases lying between them. Germline assignment: CDR1 MNHEY and CDR2 SVGAGI. The CDR3 nucleotides read TGTGCCAGCAGTTACTCGGTACAGGGGAACACTGAAGCTTTCTTT. Translation gives CASSYSVQGNTEAFF.

The chain carries TRBV7-2 and TRBJ2-1; D unresolved. In germline, CDR1 is SGHTA, CDR2 FQGNSA. The CDR3 sequence is 15 residues long. Trimming left V 4 bases short and J 5 bases short, with 15 bases between. The DNA for the CDR3 is TGTGCCAGCAGCTCCGTTCCGAACATTGACAATGAGCAGTTCTTC. This codes for CASSSVPNIDNEQFF.

The chain joins TRBV7-2 to TRBJ2-3; 9 nucleotides align to TRBD2. Germline-derived CDR1 and CDR2 are SGHTA and FQGNSA. The trim removed 3 bases at V and 4 bases at J, leaving 5 bases unmatched. The CDR3 is 15 amino acids. The CDR3: CASSFSGSSADTQYF. The CDR3 nucleotides are TGTGCCAGCAGCTTTAGCGGGAGTAGCGCAGATACGCAGTATTTT.

The chain employs TRBV4-3 and TRBJ2-1, with D perhaps TRBD2 (5 bases). Germline CDR1 and CDR2: LGHNA and YSLEER. Trimming stripped 0 bases from V and 10 bases from J, with 10 bases between. The CDR3 contains 13 residues. As DNA, the CDR3 is TGCGCCAGCAGCCAAGATAGGACTCTAGAGCAGTTCTTC. It encodes CASSQDRTLEQFF.

The chain is built from TRBV5-8 and TRBJ1-2; 8 bases match TRBD1. J lost 2 bases, V lost 3 bases, and 6 bases had no gene match. Germline CDR1 and CDR2: SGHTS and YDEGEE. The CDR3 has 15 residues. This CDR3 reads CASSWTRGRNYGYTF. The CDR3 DNA is TGTGCCAGCAGCTGGACCAGGGGGCGGAACTATGGCTACACCTTC.

V is TRBV6-1 and J is TRBJ1-3; D remains unclear. This CDR3 spans 15 amino acids. Germline values: CDR1 MNHNS, CDR2 SASEGT. The ends were cut back, 2 bases at V and 4 bases at J, with 12 bases in the middle. The CDR3 sequence is CASSESETRGNTIYF. CDR3 bases: TGTGCCAGCAGTGAATCTGAGACTCGCGGAAACACCATATATTTT.

The chain joins TRBV7-9 to TRBJ2-1; 12 nucleotides align to TRBD2. Germline V gives CDR1 SEHNR, CDR2 FQNEAQ (reference sequence). The CDR3 length is 17 residues. Unmatched junction bases numbered 7, after V lost 5 bases and J lost 2 bases. The CDR3 coding sequence is TGTGCCAGCAGCCCCGGACTAGCGGGGCCACCCTACAATGAGCAGTTCTTC. It is translated as CASSPGLAGPPYNEQFF.

V is TRBV2 and J is TRBJ1-5; TRBD1 might be the D (5 bases). Germline values: CDR1 SNHLY, CDR2 FYNNEI. This CDR3 comprises 15 residues. With 1 base removed from V and 0 bases from J, the gap between germline ends came to 7 bases. CDR3 loop: CASSEGGVSNQPQHF. DNA of the CDR3: TGTGCCAGCAGTGAAGGGGGGGTTAGCAATCAGCCCCAGCATTTT.

This rearrangement joins TRBV28 to TRBJ2-7; 11 nucleotides agree with TRBD1. V lost 7 bases and J lost 3; bases outside the gene matches: 8. Looked up from germline, CDR1 is MDHEN and CDR2 is SYDVKM. The CDR3 contains 15 residues. CDR3 bases: TGTGCCAGCATCTCAAGGACAGGGGGCAACTACGAGCAGTACTTC. Protein sequence: CASISRTGGNYEQYF.

The CDR3 is CASGGLAGRNTGELFF. CDR3 nucleotides: TGTGCCAGTGGGGGACTAGCGGGGCGGAACACCGGGGAGCTGTTTTTT. The V call is TRBV19, the J call TRBJ2-2; the match to TRBD2 covers 13 bases. Germline CDR1 reads LNHDA; CDR2 reads SQIVND (reference sequence). CDR3 size: 16 residues. V dropped 8 bases and J dropped 1; count of bases not matched to a gene: 4.

The chain employs TRBV4-3 and TRBJ1-1, with 8 nucleotides matching TRBD1. Unmatched junction bases numbered 8, after V lost 4 bases and J lost 4 bases. Germline V gene data show CDR1 as LGHNA and CDR2 as YSLEER. The length of the CDR3 is 15 residues. The CDR3 DNA follows: TGCGCCAGCAGCCTAGGACAGGGCCCGGCCACTGAAGCTTTCTTT. Protein product: CASSLGQGPATEAFF.

This sequence joins TRBV6-1 and TRBJ2-7; possible D gene TRBD1, 6 bases. CDR1 is MNHNS and CDR2 is SASEGT in the germline V gene. The CDR3 is made up of 14 amino acids. V shed 6 bases and J shed 3 bases, with 15 bases lying between them. The CDR3: CASSRTGTNYEQYF. The CDR3, as DNA: TGTGCCAGCAGCAGAACCGGGACAAACTACGAGCAGTACTTC.

This sequence joins TRBV28 and TRBJ2-2, with D maybe TRBD2 (6 bases). Germline loops: CDR1 MDHEN, CDR2 SYDVKM. The CDR3 spans 17 residues. Trimming removed 6 bases at V and 5 bases at J, with 22 bases between. The CDR3 region is CASSNRGADYRTGELFF. Written as DNA, the CDR3 is TGTGCCAGCAGCAACCGGGGAGCGGACTACAGGACCGGGGAGCTGTTTTTT.

The chain has TRBV7-9 and TRBJ2-5; 7 bases line up with TRBD1. This CDR3 comprises 14 residues. Germline-derived CDR1 and CDR2 are SEHNR and FQNEAQ (reference sequence). V shed 5 bases and J 3 bases; nucleotides not matched to a gene: 6. The CDR3 DNA sequence: TGTGCCAGCAGCCGCGGACAGGAAGAAGAGACCCAGTACTTC. Protein product: CASSRGQEEETQYF.

This chain connects TRBV2 to TRBJ1-2; 7 bases line up with TRBD1. Germline assignment: CDR1 SNHLY and CDR2 FYNNEI. This CDR3 region has 13 residues. The V gene end was trimmed by 5 bases and the J gene end by 6 bases; junction bases not matched to a gene: 6. CDR3 region: CASSQTGEDGYTF. In nucleotides, the CDR3 is TGTGCCAGCAGTCAAACAGGGGAAGATGGCTACACCTTC.

This clone has just one count. This chain uses TRBV9 with TRBJ2-1, with D uncertain. The CDR3 totals 13 residues. Germline CDR1 SGDLS, CDR2 YYNGEE. V lost 0 bases and J 7 bases, leaving 8 bases between the germline ends. This chain's CDR3 is CASSVAPSNEQFF. As DNA, the CDR3 is TGTGCCAGCAGCGTAGCCCCTTCGAATGAGCAGTTCTTC.

This chain links TRBV28 with TRBJ1-3; 9 bases are shared with TRBD1. This CDR3 spans 15 amino acids. J gave up 0 bases and V 8 bases, and 5 bases lay outside the gene matches. Germline loops: CDR1 MDHEN, CDR2 SYDVKM. CDR3 amino acids: CASGDRDYSGNTIYF. The CDR3 bases are TGTGCCAGCGGGGACAGGGACTACTCTGGAAACACCATATATTTT.

The chain joins TRBV7-2 to TRBJ2-3; 9 positions match TRBD2. Germline assignment: CDR1 SGHTA and CDR2 FQGNSA. There are 17 residues in the CDR3. The trim removed 4 bases at V and 2 bases at J, leaving 10 bases unmatched. The DNA for the CDR3 is TGTGCCAGCAGCTCTTTTAGCGGGAGTCGGGTCACAGATACGCAGTATTTT. Translation gives CASSSFSGSRVTDTQYF.

This chain joins TRBV7-9 and TRBJ2-3, with D perhaps matching TRBD1 (5 bases). The germline V gene has CDR1 SEHNR and CDR2 FQNEAQ (reference sequence). V gave up 6 bases and J gave up 6 bases, with 13 bases separating them. This CDR3 is built from 13 residues. The CDR3: CASRPTGLDTQYF. DNA of the CDR3: TGTGCCAGCAGACCCACAGGCCTGGATACGCAGTATTTT.